The rows below give T cell receptor beta chains drawn from one sample of a study of T cells in Graves' hyperthyroidism and ophthalmopathy. TCRdb used MiXCR to reprocess the multiplex PCR reads, holding one entry per CDR3 protein. The sample consists of 650,000 to 850,000 distinct CDR3 sequences, around 20% of them appearing once. The sample was blood. These receptors originate from a woman aged 45 to 65 with Graves' hyperthyroidism that later progressed to Graves' ophthalmopathy. Both conserved end residues are part of each CDR3. The D gene is left open where the match is weak. A row's size may be missing; if present it is once, few, many or a size class.

CDR3nt: TGCAGTGCTAGAGATGTGGGAAGGAGAAGCGACTATGGCTACACCTTC
CDR3aa: CSARDVGRRSDYGYTF
d_gene: -
j_gene: TRBJ1-2
abundance: many
v_gene: TRBV20-1
len: 16

CDR3nt: TGCAGTGTTCACAGGCTCAATGAAAAACTGTTTTTT
CDR3aa: CSVHRLNEKLFF
d_gene: -
j_gene: TRBJ1-4
abundance: many
v_gene: TRBV20-1
len: 12

CDR3nt: TGTGCCACCAGTGACCTAGCGCGGGACAAAGATGGAAACACCGGGGAGCTGTTTTTT
CDR3aa: CATSDLARDKDGNTGELFF
d_gene: -
j_gene: TRBJ2-2
abundance: -
v_gene: TRBV24-1
len: 19

CDR3nt: TGTGCCAGCAGCCCCCGTATGGTTTGGAGGACTAGCACAGATACGCAGTATTTT
CDR3aa: CASSPRMVWRTSTDTQYF
d_gene: -
j_gene: TRBJ2-3
abundance: -
v_gene: TRBV11-2
len: 18

CDR3nt: TGTGCCTGGAGTGCCAGGGGCAATCAGCCCCAGCATTTT
CDR3aa: CAWSARGNQPQHF
d_gene: -
j_gene: TRBJ1-5
abundance: many
v_gene: TRBV30
len: 13

CDR3nt: TGTGCCAGCAGCTTACGGAGTCTCGGTGAGCAGTTCTTC
CDR3aa: CASSLRSLGEQFF
d_gene: -
j_gene: TRBJ2-1
abundance: few
v_gene: TRBV7-8
len: 13

CDR3nt: TGTGCCAGCAGCCGGCTCGGGACAGGACGTTACAATGAGCAGTTCTTC
CDR3aa: CASSRLGTGRYNEQFF
d_gene: TRBD1
j_gene: TRBJ2-1
abundance: many
v_gene: TRBV11-1
len: 16

CDR3nt: TGTGCCAGCATCAAGCAGGGGACCGGGGAGCTGTTTTTT
CDR3aa: CASIKQGTGELFF
d_gene: -
j_gene: TRBJ2-2
abundance: few
v_gene: TRBV6-1
len: 13

CDR3nt: TGCGCCAGCAGTGGTATAGGGGATACGCAGTATTTT
CDR3aa: CASSGIGDTQYF
d_gene: -
j_gene: TRBJ2-3
abundance: many
v_gene: TRBV5-1
len: 12

CDR3nt: TGTGCCAGCAGTTTAAAGGGGGACAGGGAGTTGAATGAGCAGTTCTTC
CDR3aa: CASSLKGDRELNEQFF
d_gene: TRBD1
j_gene: TRBJ2-1
abundance: -
v_gene: TRBV27
len: 16

CDR3nt: TGTGCCAGCAGCCGGGACAGGGGCCAGAACACTGAAGCTTTCTTT
CDR3aa: CASSRDRGQNTEAFF
d_gene: TRBD1
j_gene: TRBJ1-1
abundance: many
v_gene: TRBV3-1
len: 15

CDR3nt: TGTGCCAGCCACAGGGGTGGTAACACTGAAGCTTTCTTT
CDR3aa: CASHRGGNTEAFF
d_gene: TRBD1
j_gene: TRBJ1-1
abundance: few
v_gene: TRBV6-1
len: 13

CDR3nt: TGTGCCAGCAGCAGCCGGGACAGGACTACCTACGAGCAGTACTTC
CDR3aa: CASSSRDRTTYEQYF
d_gene: TRBD1
j_gene: TRBJ2-7
abundance: -
v_gene: TRBV7-4
len: 15

CDR3nt: TGTGCCAGTAGTAAAGGAAGGGACGGGAATCAGCCCCAGCATTTT
CDR3aa: CASSKGRDGNQPQHF
d_gene: -
j_gene: TRBJ1-5
abundance: -
v_gene: TRBV19
len: 15

CDR3nt: TGTGCCAGCAGACCCGGTGGGACTCTAGCCAAAAACATTCAGTACTTC
CDR3aa: CASRPGGTLAKNIQYF
d_gene: -
j_gene: TRBJ2-4
abundance: -
v_gene: TRBV6-2/TRBV6-3
len: 16

CDR3nt: TGTGCCAGCAGGGTGGTTGGAGTTGGAGATACGCAGTATTTT
CDR3aa: CASRVVGVGDTQYF
d_gene: -
j_gene: TRBJ2-3
abundance: many
v_gene: TRBV2
len: 14

CDR3nt: TGTGCCAGCAGTGCACATATCGGAGGAACTAATGAAAAACTGTTTTTT
CDR3aa: CASSAHIGGTNEKLFF
d_gene: -
j_gene: TRBJ1-4
abundance: -
v_gene: TRBV6-1
len: 16

CDR3nt: TGTGCCTTAGCTACTTCCTCTAGCACAGATACGCAGTATTTT
CDR3aa: CALATSSSTDTQYF
d_gene: -
j_gene: TRBJ2-3
abundance: many
v_gene: TRBV30
len: 14

CDR3nt: TGTGCCAGCAGCGTAGGTGCGTCAACTAGCACAGATACGCAGTATTTT
CDR3aa: CASSVGASTSTDTQYF
d_gene: -
j_gene: TRBJ2-3
abundance: -
v_gene: TRBV9
len: 16

CDR3nt: TGTGCCAGCAGCTTTGGGGCAGGGAGCGACGAGCAGTACTTC
CDR3aa: CASSFGAGSDEQYF
d_gene: -
j_gene: TRBJ2-7
abundance: -
v_gene: TRBV5-8
len: 14